This TCR beta chain was recovered during a study of cytomegalovirus exposure and HLA in healthy donors. Study-wide results and caveats: Some TCR beta chains (more than 150 of them) were listed as cytomegalovirus-associated.

About this clone: The antigen is undetermined.

TCRdb's copy holds only in-frame clones and misses some; the assay was immunoSEQ multiplex PCR. The sample consists of about 60,000 clones, approximately 96% of them appearing once. The CDR3 runs 12 residues. Trimming took off 1 base at V and 5 bases at J, with 6 bases between the two ends. Germline V CDR1 and CDR2: SEHNR, FQNEAQ (reference sequence). The specimen sequenced was PBMCs. The origin of this receptor is a man between 18 and 29 years old in good health and CMV-seronegative. The V and J genes are TRBV7-9 and TRBJ2-7; no reliable D call. Here the CDR3 DNA reads TGTGCCAGCAGCTTAGAGCTCGACGAGCAGTACTTC. Protein: CASSLELDEQYF.